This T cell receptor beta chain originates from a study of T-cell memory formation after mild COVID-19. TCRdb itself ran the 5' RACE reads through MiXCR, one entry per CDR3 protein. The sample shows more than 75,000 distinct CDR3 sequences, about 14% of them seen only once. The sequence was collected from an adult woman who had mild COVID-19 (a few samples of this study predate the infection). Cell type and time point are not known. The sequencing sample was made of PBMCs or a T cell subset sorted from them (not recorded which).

CDR3 sequence (DNA): TGTGCCAGCAGCACTAGGACAGGGTACACCGGGGAGCTGTTTTTT. This encodes CASSTRTGYTGELFF. The chain joins TRBV7-9 to TRBJ2-2; 8 bases are a match to TRBD1. This CDR3 is 15 amino acids long. The junction had 5 bases not matched to a gene; V was cut back by 5 bases and J by 3 bases. Germline V gives CDR1 SEHNR, CDR2 FQNEAQ (reference sequence).